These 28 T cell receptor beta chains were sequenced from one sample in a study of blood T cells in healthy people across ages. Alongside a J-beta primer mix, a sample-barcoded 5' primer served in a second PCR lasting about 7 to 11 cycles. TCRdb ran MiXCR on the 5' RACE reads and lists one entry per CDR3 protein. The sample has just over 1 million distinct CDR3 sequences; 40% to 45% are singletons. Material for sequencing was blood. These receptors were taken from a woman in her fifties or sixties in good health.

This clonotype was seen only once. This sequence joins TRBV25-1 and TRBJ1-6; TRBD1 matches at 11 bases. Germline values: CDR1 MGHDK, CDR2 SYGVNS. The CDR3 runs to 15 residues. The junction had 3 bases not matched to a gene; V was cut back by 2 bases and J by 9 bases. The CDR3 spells CASSEAGTGGSPLHF. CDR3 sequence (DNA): TGTGCCAGCAGTGAAGCGGGGACAGGGGGTTCACCCCTCCACTTT. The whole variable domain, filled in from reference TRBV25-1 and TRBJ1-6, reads EADIYQTPRYLVIGTGKKITLECSQTMGHDKMYWYQQDPGMELHLIHYSYGVNSTEKGDLSSESTVSRIRTEHFPLTLESARPSHTSQYLCASSEAGTGGSPLHFGNGTRLTVT.

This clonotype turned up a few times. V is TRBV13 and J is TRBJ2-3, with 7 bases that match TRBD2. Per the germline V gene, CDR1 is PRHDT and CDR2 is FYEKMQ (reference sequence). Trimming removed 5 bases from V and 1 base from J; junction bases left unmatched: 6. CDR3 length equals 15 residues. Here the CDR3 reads CASSRTSVGTDTQYF. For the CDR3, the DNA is TGTGCCAGCAGCCGAACTAGCGTTGGCACAGATACGCAGTATTTT.

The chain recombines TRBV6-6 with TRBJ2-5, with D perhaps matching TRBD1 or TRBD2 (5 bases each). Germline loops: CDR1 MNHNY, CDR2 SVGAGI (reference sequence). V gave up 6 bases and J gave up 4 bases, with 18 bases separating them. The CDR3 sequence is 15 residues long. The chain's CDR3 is CASSIQRGVSETQYF. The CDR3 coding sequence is TGTGCCAGCAGCATACAGAGGGGAGTATCAGAGACCCAGTACTTC.

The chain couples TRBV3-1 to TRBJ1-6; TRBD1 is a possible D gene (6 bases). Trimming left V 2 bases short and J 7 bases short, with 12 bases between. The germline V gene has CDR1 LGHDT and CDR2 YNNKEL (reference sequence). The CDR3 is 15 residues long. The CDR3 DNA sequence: TGTGCCAGCAGCCAATCTCCAGGACAGAATTCACCCCTCCACTTT. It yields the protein CASSQSPGQNSPLHF.

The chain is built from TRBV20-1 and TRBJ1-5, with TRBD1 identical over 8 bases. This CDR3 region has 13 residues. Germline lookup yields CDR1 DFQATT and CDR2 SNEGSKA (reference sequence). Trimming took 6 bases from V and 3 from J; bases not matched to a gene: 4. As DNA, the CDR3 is TGCAGTGCGCACAGGGGGATCAATCAGCCCCAGCATTTT. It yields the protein CSAHRGINQPQHF.

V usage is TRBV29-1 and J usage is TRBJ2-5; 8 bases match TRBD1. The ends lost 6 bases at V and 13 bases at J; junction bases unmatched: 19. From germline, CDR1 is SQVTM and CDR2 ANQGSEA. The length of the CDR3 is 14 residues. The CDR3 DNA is TGCAGCGTCCGAGGACAGGGAATAACCTACGAGCGGTACTTC. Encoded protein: CSVRGQGITYERYF.

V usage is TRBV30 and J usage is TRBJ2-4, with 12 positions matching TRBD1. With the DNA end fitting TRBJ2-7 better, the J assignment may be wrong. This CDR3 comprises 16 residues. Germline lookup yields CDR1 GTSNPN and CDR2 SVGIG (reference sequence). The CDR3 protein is CAWSVDGTGGWYEQYF. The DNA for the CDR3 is TGTGCCTGGAGTGTAGATGGGACAGGGGGCTGGTACGAGCAGTACTTC.

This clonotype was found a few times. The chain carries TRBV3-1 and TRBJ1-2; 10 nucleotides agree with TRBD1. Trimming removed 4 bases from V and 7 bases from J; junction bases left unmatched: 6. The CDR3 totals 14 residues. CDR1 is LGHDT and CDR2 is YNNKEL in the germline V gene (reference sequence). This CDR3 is CASSPSTGGGGYTF. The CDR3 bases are TGTGCCAGCAGCCCCTCGACAGGGGGCGGTGGCTACACCTTC.

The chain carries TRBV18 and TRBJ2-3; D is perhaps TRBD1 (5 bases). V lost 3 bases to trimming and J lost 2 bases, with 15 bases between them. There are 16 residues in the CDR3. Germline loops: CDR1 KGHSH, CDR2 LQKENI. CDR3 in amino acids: CASSPGGRAHTDTQYF. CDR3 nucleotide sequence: TGTGCCAGCTCACCCGGCGGCAGGGCGCACACAGATACGCAGTATTTT.

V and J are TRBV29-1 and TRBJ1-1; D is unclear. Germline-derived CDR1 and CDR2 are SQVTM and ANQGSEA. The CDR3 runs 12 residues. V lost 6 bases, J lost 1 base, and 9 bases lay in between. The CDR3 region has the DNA TGCAGCGTCGGCCAGGAGAACACTGAAGCTTTCTTT. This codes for CSVGQENTEAFF.

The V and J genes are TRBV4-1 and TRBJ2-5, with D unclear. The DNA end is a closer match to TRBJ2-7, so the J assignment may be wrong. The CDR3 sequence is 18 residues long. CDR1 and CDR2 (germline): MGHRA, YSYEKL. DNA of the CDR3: TGCGCCAGCAGCCAACCGACAATGGCACAGAGGACCACCTACGAGCAGTACTTC. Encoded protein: CASSQPTMAQRTTYEQYF.

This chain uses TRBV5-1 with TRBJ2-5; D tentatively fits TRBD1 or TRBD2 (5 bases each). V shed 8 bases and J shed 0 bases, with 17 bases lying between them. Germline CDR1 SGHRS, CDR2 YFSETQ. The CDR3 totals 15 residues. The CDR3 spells CASRIGTVYQETQYF. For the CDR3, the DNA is TGCGCCAGTCGAATTGGGACGGTATACCAAGAGACCCAGTACTTC.

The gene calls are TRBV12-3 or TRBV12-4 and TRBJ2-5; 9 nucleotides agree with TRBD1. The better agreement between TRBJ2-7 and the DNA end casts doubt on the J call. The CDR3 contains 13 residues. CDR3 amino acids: CASTGQGTDEQYF. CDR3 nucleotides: TGTGCCAGCACGGGACAGGGTACTGACGAGCAGTACTTC.

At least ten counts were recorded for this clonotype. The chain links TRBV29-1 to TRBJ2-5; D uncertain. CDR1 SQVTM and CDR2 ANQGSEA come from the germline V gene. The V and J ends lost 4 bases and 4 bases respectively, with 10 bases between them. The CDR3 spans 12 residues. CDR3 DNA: TGCAGCGTTGTAATTTCGCTAGAGACCCAGTACTTC. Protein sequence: CSVVISLETQYF. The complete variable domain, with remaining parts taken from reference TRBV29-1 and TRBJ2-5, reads SAVISQKPSRDICQRGTSLTIQCQVDSQVTMMFWYRQQPGQSLTLIATANQGSEATYESGFVIDKFPISRPNLTFSTLTVSNMSPEDSSIYLCSVVISLETQYFGPGTRLLVL.

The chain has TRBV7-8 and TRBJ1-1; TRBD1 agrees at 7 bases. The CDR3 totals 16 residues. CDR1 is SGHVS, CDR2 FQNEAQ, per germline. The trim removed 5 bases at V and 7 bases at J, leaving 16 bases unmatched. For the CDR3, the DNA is TGTGCCAGCAGCCTTAGACACAGGGGAGGCGAGGATGAAGCTTTCTTT. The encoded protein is CASSLRHRGGEDEAFF.

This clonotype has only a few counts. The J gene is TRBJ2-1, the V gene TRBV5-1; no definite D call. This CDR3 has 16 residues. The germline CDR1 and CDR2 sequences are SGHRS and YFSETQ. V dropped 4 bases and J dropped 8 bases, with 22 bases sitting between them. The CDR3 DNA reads TGCGCCAGCAGCCCCGGTGGGTCTAAAGTGAATGATGAGCAGTTCTTC. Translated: CASSPGGSKVNDEQFF. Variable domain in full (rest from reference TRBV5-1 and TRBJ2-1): KAGVTQTPRYLIKTRGQQVTLSCSPISGHRSVSWYQQTPGQGLQFLFEYFSETQRNKGNFPGRFSGRQFSNSRSEMNVSTLELGDSALYLCASSPGGSKVNDEQFFGPGTRLTVL.

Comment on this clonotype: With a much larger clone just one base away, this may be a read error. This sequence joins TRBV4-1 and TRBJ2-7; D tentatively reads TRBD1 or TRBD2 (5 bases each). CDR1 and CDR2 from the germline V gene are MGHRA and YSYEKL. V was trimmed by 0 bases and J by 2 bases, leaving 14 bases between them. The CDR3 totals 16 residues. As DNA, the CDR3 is TGCGCCAGCAGCCAAGATCGGGACCGCTCGGCCTACGAGCAGTACTTC. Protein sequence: CASSQDRDRSAYEQYF.

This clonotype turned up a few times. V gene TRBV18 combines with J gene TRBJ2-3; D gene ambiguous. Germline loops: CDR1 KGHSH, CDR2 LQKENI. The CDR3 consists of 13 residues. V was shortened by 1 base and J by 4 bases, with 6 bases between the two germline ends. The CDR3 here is CASSPLDADTQYF. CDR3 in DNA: TGTGCCAGCTCACCACTGGATGCAGATACGCAGTATTTT.

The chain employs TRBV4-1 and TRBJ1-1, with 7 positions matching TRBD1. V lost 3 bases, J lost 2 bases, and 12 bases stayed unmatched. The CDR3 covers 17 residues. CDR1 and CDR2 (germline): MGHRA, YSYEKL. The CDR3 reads CASSQLSGRGGNTEAFF. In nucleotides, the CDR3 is TGCGCCAGCAGCCAGTTGTCAGGGAGAGGGGGCAACACTGAAGCTTTCTTT.

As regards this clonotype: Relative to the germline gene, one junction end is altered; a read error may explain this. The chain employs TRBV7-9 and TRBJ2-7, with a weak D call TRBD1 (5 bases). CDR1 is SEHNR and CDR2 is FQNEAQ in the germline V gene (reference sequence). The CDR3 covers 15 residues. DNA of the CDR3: TGTACCAGCAGCTTTGTCCGGACAAAAATGGTTGAGCAGTACTTC. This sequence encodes CTSSFVRTKMVEQYF.

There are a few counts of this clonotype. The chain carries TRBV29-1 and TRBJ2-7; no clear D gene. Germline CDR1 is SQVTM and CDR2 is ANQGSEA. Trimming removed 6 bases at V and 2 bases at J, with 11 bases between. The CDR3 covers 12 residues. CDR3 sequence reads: CSVAQVPYEQYF. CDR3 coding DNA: TGCAGCGTGGCACAAGTTCCCTACGAGCAGTACTTC.

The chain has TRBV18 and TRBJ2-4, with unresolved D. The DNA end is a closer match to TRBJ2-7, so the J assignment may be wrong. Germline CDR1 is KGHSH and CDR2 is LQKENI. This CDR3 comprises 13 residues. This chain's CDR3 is CASSSPADYEQYF. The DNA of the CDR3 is TGTGCCAGCTCAAGTCCGGCAGATTACGAGCAGTACTTC.

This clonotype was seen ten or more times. The CDR3 reads CATQRTLSSYNSPLHF. Here the CDR3 DNA reads TGTGCAACACAAAGGACACTGAGCTCCTATAATTCACCCCTCCACTTT. The chain links TRBV27 to TRBJ1-6; tentatively, D is TRBD1 (5 bases). This CDR3 region has 16 residues. Germline CDR1 and CDR2: MNHEY and SMNVEV (reference sequence).

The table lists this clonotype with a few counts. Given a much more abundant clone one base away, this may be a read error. This CDR3 reads CASSLAPAGSYEQYF. CDR3 coding DNA: TGTGCCAGCAGCTTAGCCCCAGCGGGAAGCTACGAGCAGTACTTC. V gene TRBV7-6 combines with J gene TRBJ2-7, with 7 nucleotides matching TRBD2. The CDR3 consists of 15 residues. V dropped 0 bases and J dropped 3; count of bases not matched to a gene: 5. CDR1 is SGHVS, CDR2 FNYEAQ, per germline.

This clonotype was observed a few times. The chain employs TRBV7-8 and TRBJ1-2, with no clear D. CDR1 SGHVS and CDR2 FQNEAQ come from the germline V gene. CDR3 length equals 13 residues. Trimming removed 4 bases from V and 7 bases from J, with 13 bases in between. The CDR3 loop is CASSSDLRGGYTF. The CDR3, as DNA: TGTGCCAGCAGCTCTGACTTGAGAGGTGGCTACACCTTC.

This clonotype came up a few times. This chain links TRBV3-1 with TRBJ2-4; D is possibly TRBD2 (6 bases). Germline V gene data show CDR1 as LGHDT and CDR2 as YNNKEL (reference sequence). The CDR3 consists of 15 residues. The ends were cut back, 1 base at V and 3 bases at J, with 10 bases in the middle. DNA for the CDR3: TGTGCCAGCAGCCAAGGCGGGGTGGTCAAAAACATTCAGTACTTC. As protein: CASSQGGVVKNIQYF.

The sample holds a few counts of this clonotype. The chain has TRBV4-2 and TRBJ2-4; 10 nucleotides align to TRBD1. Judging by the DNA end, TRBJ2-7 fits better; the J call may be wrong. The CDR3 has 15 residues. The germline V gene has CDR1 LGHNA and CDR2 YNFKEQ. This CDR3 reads CASSLRQGALDEQYF. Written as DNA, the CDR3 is TGTGCCAGCAGCCTCCGACAGGGGGCGCTTGACGAGCAGTACTTC.

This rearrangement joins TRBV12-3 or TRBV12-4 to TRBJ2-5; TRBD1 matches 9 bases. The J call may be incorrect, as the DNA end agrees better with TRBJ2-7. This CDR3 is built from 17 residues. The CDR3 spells CASSSKGTGFRTYEQYF. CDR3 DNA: TGTGCCAGCAGCTCAAAGGGGACAGGGTTTAGGACCTACGAGCAGTACTTC.